This passage covers 8 T cell receptor beta chains from one sample sequenced in a study of post-analysis software for immune sequencing data. Whole-study findings and limits: Included in a set of roughly five TRBV segments more frequent in patients than controls were TRBV5-6, TRBV5-1 and TRBV20-1.

Unique molecular identifiers were present in the TCR beta cDNA libraries. Each CDR3 protein is one row after TCRdb ran MiXCR on the PCR reads. The sample consists of some 450,000 distinct CDR3 sequences, under 55% of them appearing once. No antigen has been assigned to these receptors. The sample consisted of blood. The receptors here all came from a girl between 10 and 17 years old with multiple sclerosis.

Worth noting for this clonotype: One junction end does not reproduce the germline sequence, and a read error may be involved. This chain uses TRBV5-5 with TRBJ2-5; D is perhaps TRBD2 (6 bases). Germline V CDR1 and CDR2: SGHKS, YYEKEE (reference sequence). This CDR3 is 16 amino acids long. This CDR3 is CASSAGFDGRQEAQYF. The CDR3 nucleotides read TGTGCCAGCAGCGCCGGTTTCGACGGGAGACAAGAGGCCCAGTACTTC.

In nucleotides, the CDR3 is TGTGCCAGCAGTTTAGGACAGGGAGGTAGCAATGAGCAGTACTTC. As protein: CASSLGQGGSNEQYF. This chain links TRBV28 with TRBJ2-7, with TRBD1 identical over 8 bases. There are 15 residues in the CDR3. Germline loops: CDR1 MDHEN, CDR2 SYDVKM. Trimming cost V 2 bases and J 7 bases; bases outside gene matches: 10.

The chain has TRBV20-1 and TRBJ1-1, with 10 bases aligning to TRBD1. Trimming cost V 3 bases and J 9 bases; bases outside gene matches: 4. The germline V gene encodes CDR1 DFQATT and CDR2 SNEGSKA (reference sequence). The CDR3 runs 12 residues. The CDR3 sequence: CSARTGGLKAFF. For the CDR3, the DNA is TGCAGTGCTAGGACAGGGGGCTTGAAAGCTTTCTTT.

The V call is TRBV3-1, the J call TRBJ1-2; a weak D match, TRBD1 (5 bases). V was cut by 1 base and J by 7 bases, with 7 bases left in between. Germline CDR1 is LGHDT and CDR2 is YNNKEL (reference sequence). The CDR3 spans 12 residues. The CDR3, as DNA: TGTGCCAGCAGCCAAGGGACACGTGGCTACACCTTC. It yields the protein CASSQGTRGYTF.

This clonotype occurred many times. The V gene is TRBV20-1, the J gene TRBJ2-5, with unresolved D. V lost 1 base and J 5 bases, leaving 2 bases between the germline ends. Germline V gene data show CDR1 as DFQATT and CDR2 as SNEGSKA (reference sequence). CDR3 length: 10 residues. CDR3 coding DNA: TGCAGTGCTAGAGCCGAGACCCAGTACTTC. Translating it yields CSARAETQYF.

The chain recombines TRBV4-1 with TRBJ2-1; TRBD2 matches at 8 bases. Trimming at V came to 4 bases and at J to 0 bases, leaving 17 bases not matched to a gene. The CDR3 extends over 20 amino acids. CDR1 is MGHRA and CDR2 is YSYEKL in the germline V gene. The CDR3 nucleotides are TGCGCCAGCAGCCGAACGGAAGCGGGAGACTTTACGAGCTCCTACAATGAGCAGTTCTTC. Protein product: CASSRTEAGDFTSSYNEQFF.

V and J are TRBV7-2 and TRBJ1-2, with D tentatively TRBD1 (5 bases). Germline V CDR1 and CDR2: SGHTA, FQGNSA. Trimming left V 2 bases short and J 1 base short, with 8 bases between. The CDR3 has 14 residues. In nucleotides, the CDR3 is TGTGCCAGCAGCTTAATGGGGGTTAACTATGGCTACACCTTC. Translating gives CASSLMGVNYGYTF.

The genes are TRBV10-3 and TRBJ2-5; D is perhaps TRBD1 (5 bases). The J call may not be correct, given that the DNA end is closer to TRBJ2-7. The CDR3 length is 12 residues. CDR1 and CDR2 (germline): ENHRY, SYGVKD. The CDR3 coding sequence is TGTGCCATCAGTGAAAGGGGCTACGAGCAGTACTTC. Translated: CAISERGYEQYF.